These 22 T cell receptor beta chains originate from one sample sequenced in a study of T cell changes during pregnancy in multiple sclerosis. Clones were sequenced by immunoSEQ multiplex PCR, and TCRdb holds only the in-frame ones, with some missing. The sample includes some 70,000 clones, about 91% of them seen just once. Sequencing was performed on CD4+ T cells from peripheral blood mononuclear cells, taken in the third trimester of pregnancy. The receptors come from a female donor in good health, enrolled as a control in a pregnancy study.

The rearrangement joins TRBV5-1 to TRBJ2-3, with 8 bases matching TRBD1. The CDR3 consists of 16 residues. V shed 2 bases, J shed 2 bases, and the junction held 7 bases outside the gene matches. Germline CDR1 SGHRS, CDR2 YFSETQ. CDR3 region: CASSLMGTGNTDTQYF. Here the CDR3 DNA reads TGCGCCAGCAGCTTAATGGGGACAGGAAACACAGATACGCAGTATTTT.

The V and J genes are TRBV6-1 and TRBJ1-1, with 8 bases fitting TRBD1. The CDR3 extends over 14 amino acids. Germline V gives CDR1 MNHNS, CDR2 SASEGT. Germline trimming cut 4 bases from V and 3 bases from J; bases unmatched to any gene: 4. The CDR3 here is CASSGYRGYTEAFF. The CDR3 DNA reads as TGTGCCAGCAGTGGGTACAGGGGGTACACTGAAGCTTTCTTT.

The rearrangement uses TRBV18 and TRBJ2-7, with D possibly being TRBD2 (5 bases). The CDR3 contains 15 residues. Germline CDR1 reads KGHSH; CDR2 reads LQKENI. V dropped 2 bases and J dropped 0 bases, with 11 bases sitting between them. For the CDR3, the DNA is TGTGCCAGCTCACCAAGGACTGACTCCTCCTACGAGCAGTACTTC. It translates to CASSPRTDSSYEQYF. Based on the CDR3 plus reference TRBV18 and TRBJ2-7, the full variable domain is NAGVMQNPRHLVRRRGQEARLRCSPMKGHSHVYWYRQLPEEGLKFMVYLQKENIIDESGMPKERFSAEFPKEGPSILRIQQVVRGDSAAYFCASSPRTDSSYEQYFGPGTRLTVT.

V usage is TRBV30 and J usage is TRBJ1-4; unclear D gene. This CDR3 has 14 amino acids. Germline values: CDR1 GTSNPN, CDR2 SVGIG (reference sequence). V was cut by 4 bases and J by 0 bases, with 9 bases left in between. CDR3 loop: CAWKRLTTNEKLFF. CDR3 bases: TGTGCCTGGAAAAGACTAACAACTAATGAAAAACTGTTTTTT.

The chain joins TRBV5-6 to TRBJ1-2, with a tentative D call TRBD1 (5 bases). Trimming stripped 4 bases from V and 3 bases from J, with 16 bases between. The germline gives CDR1 SGHDT, CDR2 YYEEEE. The length of the CDR3 is 15 residues. The CDR3, as DNA: TGTGCCAGCAGCCGGGCTCGGAGGGGCGACTATGGCTACACCTTC. Translated: CASSRARRGDYGYTF.

V gene TRBV9 combines with J gene TRBJ1-6, with D unresolved. Germline lookup yields CDR1 SGDLS and CDR2 YYNGEE. This CDR3 region has 14 residues. The ends were cut back, 3 bases at V and 6 bases at J, with 10 bases in the middle. The CDR3, as DNA: TGTGCCAGCAGCGGAGGGTCGGGTAATTCACCCCTCCACTTT. As protein: CASSGGSGNSPLHF.

This clone was counted once. The chain links TRBV25-1 to TRBJ2-1; D is perhaps TRBD2 (6 bases). Germline CDR1 reads MGHDK; CDR2 reads SYGVNS. The CDR3 consists of 12 residues. Trimming shortened V by 11 bases and J by 7 bases, and 15 bases separated the two germline ends. The chain's CDR3 is CAGGAGWNEQFF. CDR3 in DNA: TGTGCCGGAGGGGCAGGCTGGAATGAGCAGTTCTTC.

V and J are TRBV2 and TRBJ2-5; D possibly corresponds to TRBD2 (6 bases). Germline-derived CDR1 and CDR2 are SNHLY and FYNNEI. Trimming removed 6 bases at V and 5 bases at J, with 16 bases between. CDR3 length: 14 amino acids. The CDR3 sequence: CASSIGSLAETQYF. CDR3 coding DNA: TGTGCCAGCAGCATAGGTTCGCTAGCGGAGACCCAGTACTTC.

In its sample, this clone was seen once. The rearrangement uses TRBV27 and TRBJ1-2, with 7 bases lining up with TRBD1. Germline V gives CDR1 MNHEY, CDR2 SMNVEV (reference sequence). The V and J ends lost 4 bases and 4 bases, in that order; junction bases with no gene match: 9. This CDR3 contains 15 residues. The CDR3 DNA reads TGTGCCAGCAGTTCTCCCTCGGGACAGCGCTATGGCTACACCTTC. Translation gives CASSSPSGQRYGYTF.

The gene calls are TRBV7-3 and TRBJ2-1, with 8 bases matching TRBD2. Unmatched junction bases numbered 10, after V lost 5 bases and J lost 7 bases. This CDR3 region has 15 residues. Germline V lookup: CDR1 SGHTA, CDR2 FQGTGA. The CDR3 loop is CASSLMSGGANEQFF. For the CDR3, the DNA is TGTGCCAGCAGCCTAATGTCGGGGGGGGCAAATGAGCAGTTCTTC.

This rearrangement joins TRBV2 to TRBJ1-2; 7 bases match TRBD1. This CDR3 is 13 amino acids long. Germline V gene data show CDR1 as SNHLY and CDR2 as FYNNEI. V dropped 3 bases and J dropped 8; count of bases not matched to a gene: 6. The DNA of the CDR3 is TGTGCCAGCAGTGACGACAGGGTGGGCGGCTACACCTTC. Translated, it gives CASSDDRVGGYTF.

The chain has TRBV7-9 and TRBJ1-1; 11 bases line up with TRBD1. Trimming at V came to 0 bases and at J to 13 bases, leaving 7 bases not matched to a gene. CDR1 is SEHNR and CDR2 is FQNEAQ in the germline V gene (reference sequence). The CDR3 sequence is 14 residues long. The CDR3 reads CASSLAGGTGGNFF. CDR3 nucleotide sequence: TGTGCCAGCAGCTTAGCGGGGGGGACAGGGGGGAATTTCTTT.

The chain has TRBV9 and TRBJ1-1, with TRBD1 matching over 10 bases. J lost 7 bases, V lost 3 bases, and 9 bases had no gene match. CDR3 size: 15 residues. CDR1 SGDLS and CDR2 YYNGEE come from the germline V gene. CDR3 protein: CASSGSTGGAVEAFF. The DNA of the CDR3 is TGTGCCAGCAGCGGATCGACAGGGGGCGCGGTTGAAGCTTTCTTT.

The rearrangement uses TRBV4-3 and TRBJ2-7, with a weak D call TRBD2 (6 bases). Between the trimmed V and J ends, which lost 0 bases and 2 bases, there was a span of 11 bases. This CDR3 spans 15 amino acids. Germline CDR1 and CDR2: LGHNA and YSLEER. The CDR3 loop is CASSQEGGGTYEQYF. CDR3 sequence (DNA): TGCGCCAGCAGCCAAGAGGGGGGAGGAACCTACGAGCAGTACTTC.

The rearrangement joins TRBV5-1 to TRBJ2-5; D may be TRBD2 (5 bases). Germline V gene data show CDR1 as SGHRS and CDR2 as YFSETQ. The V and J ends lost 2 bases and 3 bases respectively, with 14 bases between them. The CDR3 consists of 15 residues. The CDR3 spells CASSLRSSGKETQYF. The CDR3, as DNA: TGCGCCAGCAGCTTAAGATCGAGCGGAAAAGAGACCCAGTACTTC.

The genes are TRBV30 and TRBJ2-5; the match to TRBD2 covers 8 bases. From germline, CDR1 is GTSNPN and CDR2 SVGIG (reference sequence). CDR3 size: 17 residues. V lost 2 bases, J lost 5 bases, and 16 bases stayed unmatched. The CDR3 loop reads CAWSLGGAGGGWETQYF. Here the CDR3 DNA reads TGTGCCTGGAGTCTTGGAGGGGCGGGGGGTGGCTGGGAGACCCAGTACTTC.

This clone has only one observation. The V and J genes are TRBV6-5 and TRBJ1-5, with TRBD1 as a possible D gene (5 bases). CDR1 is MNHEY and CDR2 is SVGAGI in the germline V gene. The CDR3 has 14 residues. Trimming removed 4 bases from V and 3 bases from J, with 10 bases in between. The CDR3 DNA sequence: TGTGCCAGCAGTTCGGCAGGGTACAATCAGCCCCAGCATTTT. It specifies CASSSAGYNQPQHF.

The genes are TRBV7-2 and TRBJ2-7; D gene uncertain. This CDR3 spans 13 amino acids. V was cut by 2 bases and J by 2 bases, with 7 bases left in between. The germline V gene encodes CDR1 SGHTA and CDR2 FQGNSA. CDR3 sequence reads: CASSLSSAYEQYF. For the CDR3, the DNA is TGTGCCAGCAGCTTAAGCTCGGCCTACGAGCAGTACTTC.

The chain carries TRBV7-3 and TRBJ2-1; D is perhaps TRBD1 (6 bases). The CDR3 loop spans 15 amino acids. V was shortened by 6 bases and J by 1 base, with 13 bases between the two germline ends. Germline V gene sequence: CDR1 SGHTA, CDR2 FQGTGA. In nucleotides, the CDR3 is TGTGCCAGCAGGCCCCAGGGGATGTCCTACAATGAGCAGTTCTTC. Protein: CASRPQGMSYNEQFF.

This rearrangement joins TRBV7-3 to TRBJ2-7; maybe TRBD2 (5 bases). V was pared by 7 bases and J by 0 bases, with 22 bases between. Germline CDR1 is SGHTA and CDR2 is FQGTGA. The CDR3 length is 17 residues. The CDR3 loop reads CASKGDGLSRSSYEQYF. DNA for the CDR3: TGTGCCAGCAAGGGAGACGGGCTATCAAGGAGCTCCTACGAGCAGTACTTC.

The V gene is TRBV11-2, the J gene TRBJ2-1; weak D call: TRBD2 (6 bases). From germline, CDR1 is SGHAT and CDR2 FQNNGV. This CDR3 region has 16 residues. V was pared by 5 bases and J by 8 bases, with 22 bases between. CDR3 DNA sequence: TGTGCCAGCAGCAAGCGGACGGTCAATTGGGGGGATGAGCAGTTCTTC. Residues: CASSKRTVNWGDEQFF.

This sequence joins TRBV11-2 and TRBJ2-3; tentative D call: TRBD2 (6 bases). The CDR3 loop spans 16 amino acids. The germline V gene has CDR1 SGHAT and CDR2 FQNNGV. The V and J ends lost 0 bases and 3 bases respectively, with 13 bases between them. Written as DNA, the CDR3 is TGTGCCAGCAGCTTAGATGTGGGGGGTAGGACAGATACGCAGTATTTT. Its protein is CASSLDVGGRTDTQYF.